This record covers a single T cell receptor beta chain. Its antigen remains unknown. This entry belongs to a study of T cell clusters in autoimmune cytopenias. The study, taken as a whole, reports: No cluster-lack signature appeared between secondary cytopenia and chronic lymphocytic leukemia patients, apparently due to lymphoma masking. Primary autoimmune cytopenia patients appeared to lack physiological T cell clusters present in healthy donors.

TRB rearrangements were amplified by touch-down multiplex PCR with mixed TRB-A/B primers. TCRdb reanalyzed the multiplex PCR reads, giving one entry per CDR3 protein sequence and no DNA. Reported are some 920 distinct CDR3 sequences; the ten largest clones contain roughly 50%. This CDR3 has 14 residues. The germline CDR1 and CDR2 sequences are SNHLY and FYNNEI. Roughly 38,000 genome equivalents of blood DNA were amplified for TRB. This TCR was sampled from a human donor with an autoimmune cytopenia or autoimmune hepatitis (not recorded which). Sequenced material: peripheral blood. This chain connects TRBV2 to TRBJ1-2. The CDR3 protein is CASSESEGAAGYTF.